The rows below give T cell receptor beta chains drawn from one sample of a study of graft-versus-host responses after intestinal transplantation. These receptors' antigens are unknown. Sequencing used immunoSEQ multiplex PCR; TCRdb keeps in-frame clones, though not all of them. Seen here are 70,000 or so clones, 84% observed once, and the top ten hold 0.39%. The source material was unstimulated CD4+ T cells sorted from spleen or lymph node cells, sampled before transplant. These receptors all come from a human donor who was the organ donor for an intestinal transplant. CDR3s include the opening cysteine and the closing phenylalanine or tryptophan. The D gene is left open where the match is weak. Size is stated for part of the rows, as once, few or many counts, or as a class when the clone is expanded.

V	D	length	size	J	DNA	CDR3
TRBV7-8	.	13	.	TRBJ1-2	TGTGCCAGCAGTCAAAGGGGTCTCGTTTTGAGGACCTTC	CASSQRGLVLRTF
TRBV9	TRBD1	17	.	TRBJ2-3	TGTGCCAGCAGCGTTACTTGGACAGGGGGGTTTGCAGATACGCAGTATTTT	CASSVTWTGGFADTQYF
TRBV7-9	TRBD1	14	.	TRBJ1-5	TGTGCCAGCAGCCAGACAGGGTACAATCAGCCCCAGCATTTT	CASSQTGYNQPQHF
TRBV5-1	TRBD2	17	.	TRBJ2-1	TGCGCCAGCATGGGGACTAGCGGGGGGGTCTCCTACAATGAGCAGTTCTTC	CASMGTSGGVSYNEQFF
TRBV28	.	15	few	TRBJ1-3	TGTGCCAGCAGTTTAATCCAAGGCGGTGGAAACACCATATATTTT	CASSLIQGGGNTIYF
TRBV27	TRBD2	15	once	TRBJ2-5	TGTGCCAGCAGTTTATCCCTAGCGGTTCAAGAGACCCAGTACTTC	CASSLSLAVQETQYF
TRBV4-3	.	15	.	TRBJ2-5	TGCGCCAGCAGCCAAGTCTCGCAGGTACAAGAGACCCAGTACTTC	CASSQVSQVQETQYF
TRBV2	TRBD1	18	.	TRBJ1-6	TGTGCCAGCAATGCGGGACAGATGATGAGCTCCTATAATTCACCCCTCCACTTT	CASNAGQMMSSYNSPLHF
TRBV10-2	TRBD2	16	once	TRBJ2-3	TGCGCCAGCAGTGAGGTAGCGGGGGGGCCCGGAGATACGCAGTATTTT	CASSEVAGGPGDTQYF
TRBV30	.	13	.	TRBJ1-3	TGTGCCTCTGAATTCCAGGGGAGAAACACCATATATTTT	CASEFQGRNTIYF
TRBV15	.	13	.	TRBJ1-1	TGTGCCACCAGCAGAGGCGAACCGAGAGAAGCTTTCTTT	CATSRGEPREAFF
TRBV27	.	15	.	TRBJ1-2	TGTGCCAGCAGTTTGGAAGGGAGGGTGTTTGGAGGCTACACCTTC	CASSLEGRVFGGYTF
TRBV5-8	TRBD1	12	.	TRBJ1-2	TGTGCCAGCAGCAAGACAGGGTATGGCTACACCTTC	CASSKTGYGYTF
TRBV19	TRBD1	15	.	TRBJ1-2	TGTGCCAGTAGTCCAGCTCCCGGGACAGGGTATGGCTACACCTTC	CASSPAPGTGYGYTF
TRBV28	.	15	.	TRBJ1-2	TGTGCCAGCAGGTTGATCAGGGAAGGCGTGGGTGGCTACACCTTC	CASRLIREGVGGYTF
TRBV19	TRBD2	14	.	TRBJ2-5	TGTGCCAGTAGTATACTAGCGGGGGGAGGGACCCAGTACTTC	CASSILAGGGTQYF
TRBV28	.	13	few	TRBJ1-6	TGTGCCAGCAGTTTACGCTACCGGGGATCCCTCCACTTT	CASSLRYRGSLHF
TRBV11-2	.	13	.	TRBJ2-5	TGTGCCAGCTCCGGAGGGCTCCAAGAGACCCAGTACTTC	CASSGGLQETQYF
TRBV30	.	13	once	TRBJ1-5	TGTGCCTGGAGTCCGGACAGAAATCAGCCCCAGCATTTT	CAWSPDRNQPQHF
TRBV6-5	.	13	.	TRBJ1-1	TGTGCCAGCACTAGGGACAAGAACACTGAAGCTTTCTTT	CASTRDKNTEAFF
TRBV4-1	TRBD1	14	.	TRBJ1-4	TGCGCCAGCAGGAGGACAGGGAGGGATGAAAAACTGTTTTTT	CASRRTGRDEKLFF
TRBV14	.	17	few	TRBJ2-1	TGTGCCAGCAGCTATAACCCCCAGGGTAGTCCCAAATGGGAGCAGTTCTTC	CASSYNPQGSPKWEQFF
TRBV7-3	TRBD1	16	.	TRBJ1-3	TGTGCCAGCAGCTTAACCCGGACAGGGACTGGAAACACCATATATTTT	CASSLTRTGTGNTIYF
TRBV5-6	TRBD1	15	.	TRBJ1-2	TGTGCCAGCAGCTTGGCCACAGGGGCCCACTATGGCTACACCTTC	CASSLATGAHYGYTF
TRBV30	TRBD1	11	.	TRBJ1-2	TGTGCCACCTCGACAGGGCCCCGTGTCACCTTC	CATSTGPRVTF
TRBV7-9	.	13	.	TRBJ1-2	TGTGCCAGCAGCTTACAACAGAACTATGGCTACACCTTC	CASSLQQNYGYTF
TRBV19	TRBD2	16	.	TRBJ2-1	TGTGCCAGTAGTTCCCGGCGCGCTAGCGGGGTAGTTGAGCAGTTCTTC	CASSSRRASGVVEQFF
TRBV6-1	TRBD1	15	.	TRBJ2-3	TGTGCCAGCAGTGAGCCGGGACAGGGAACAGATACGCAGTATTTT	CASSEPGQGTDTQYF
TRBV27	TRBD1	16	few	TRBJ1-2	TGTGCCAGCAGTTTTTCCGGACAGGGAATGCACTATGGCTACACCTTC	CASSFSGQGMHYGYTF
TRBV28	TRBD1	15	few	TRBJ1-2	TGTGCCAGCAGTTTAGGGACAGGGGGCATATATGGCTACACCTTC	CASSLGTGGIYGYTF
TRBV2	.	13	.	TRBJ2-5	TGTGCCACCTCTTTTGGGGCGGGGGAGACCCAGTACTTC	CATSFGAGETQYF
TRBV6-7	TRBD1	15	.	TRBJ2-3	TGTGCCAGCAGTTACTCCGGACAGGGACCAGATACGCAGTATTTT	CASSYSGQGPDTQYF
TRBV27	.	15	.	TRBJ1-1	TGTGCCAGCAGTCTCGCGCGGGACGTTAACACTGAAGCTTTCTTT	CASSLARDVNTEAFF
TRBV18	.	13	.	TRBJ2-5	TGTGCCAGCTCACCAGCTAGCCAAGAGACCCAGTACTTC	CASSPASQETQYF
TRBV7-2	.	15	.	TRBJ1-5	TGTGCCAGCAGCAACCGCCGGGGGGGCAATCAGCCCCAGCATTTT	CASSNRRGGNQPQHF
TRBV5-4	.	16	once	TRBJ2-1	TGTGCCAGCAGCTTCAACAACCCAGGTTTGTACAATGAGCAGTTCTTC	CASSFNNPGLYNEQFF
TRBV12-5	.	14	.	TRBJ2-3	TGTGCTAGTGAGCTTAGCAAAAGGAGCTCTTCGCAGTATTTT	CASELSKRSSSQYF
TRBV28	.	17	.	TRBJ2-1	TGTGCCAGCAGTGCTGTAAGACAGGCACTATTGACAAGTGAGCAGTTCTTC	CASSAVRQALLTSEQFF
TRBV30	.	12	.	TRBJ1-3	TGTGCCTGTGATAAAGCGGGAAACACCATATATTTT	CACDKAGNTIYF
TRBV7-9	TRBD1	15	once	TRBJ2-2	TGTGCCAGCAGGGCCGGGACAGGGGGCACCGGGGAGCTGTTTTTT	CASRAGTGGTGELFF
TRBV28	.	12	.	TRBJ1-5	TGTGCCAGCGAGCTTAGAGGCCAGCCCCAGCATTTT	CASELRGQPQHF
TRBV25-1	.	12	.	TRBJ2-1	TGTGCCAGCAGTGGTTTATACAATGAGCAGTTCTTC	CASSGLYNEQFF
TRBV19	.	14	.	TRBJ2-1	TGTGCCAGTAGTATTCCTAGTCGCAGCAATGAGCAGTTCTTC	CASSIPSRSNEQFF
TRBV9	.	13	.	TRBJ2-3	TGTGCCAGCAGCGTAGGATTCCGGGATACGCAGTATTTT	CASSVGFRDTQYF
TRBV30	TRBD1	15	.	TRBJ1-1	TGTGCCTGGAGTGTACGAACAGGGGTGAACACTGAAGCTTTCTTT	CAWSVRTGVNTEAFF
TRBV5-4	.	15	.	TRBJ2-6	TGTGCCAGCAGCTTGAAGGGGAACGGGGCCAACGTCCTGACTTTC	CASSLKGNGANVLTF
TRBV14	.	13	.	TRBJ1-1	TGTGCCAGCAGTCCCTCCCTGAACACTGAAGCTTTCTTT	CASSPSLNTEAFF
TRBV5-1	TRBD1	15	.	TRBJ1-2	TGCGCCAGCAGCTCCCGGACAGGCCCTAACTATGGCTACACCTTC	CASSSRTGPNYGYTF